A selection of T cell receptor beta chains follows, all from one sample in a study of cytomegalovirus exposure and HLA in healthy donors. TCRdb keeps only in-frame clones here, not all; method: immunoSEQ multiplex PCR. Of approximately 110,000 clones listed, more than 60% are singletons. Sequences were obtained from PBMCs. The receptors shown here come from a male donor in good health and CMV-seronegative. Both conserved end residues are part of each CDR3. D genes are given only for firm matches.

d_call	j_call	cdr3_length	v_call	cdr3_nt	cdr3_aa
NA	TRBJ1-3	14	TRBV30	TGTGCCTGGAGTGTAGGAGGACCAGGAAACACCATATATTTT	CAWSVGGPGNTIYF
TRBD1	TRBJ2-7	14	TRBV2	TGTGCCACCGAACCGGGACAGGGAACCTACGAGCAGTACTTC	CATEPGQGTYEQYF
TRBD1	TRBJ2-5	15	TRBV5-4	TGTGCCAGCAGCGCCCTACAGGGGGCGGGAGAGACCCAGTACTTC	CASSALQGAGETQYF
TRBD2	TRBJ2-3	15	TRBV15	TGTGCCACCAGCAGAGATACGGGAGGAGTAGATACGCAGTATTTT	CATSRDTGGVDTQYF
TRBD1	TRBJ1-2	15	TRBV9	TGTGCCAGCAGCTTAGCCTTCGACAGGGTGATTGGCTACACCTTC	CASSLAFDRVIGYTF
TRBD1	TRBJ2-7	12	TRBV28	TGTGCCAGCAGACGACAGGGCTACGAGCAGTACTTC	CASRRQGYEQYF
NA	TRBJ2-7	12	TRBV29-1	TGCAGCGCTACTACAGCGGCCTACGAGCAGTACTTC	CSATTAAYEQYF
NA	TRBJ1-1	17	TRBV18	TGTGCCAGCTCACCAGCTTCCGCCCTTGTCGGGAACACTGAAGCTTTCTTT	CASSPASALVGNTEAFF
NA	TRBJ1-1	11	TRBV6-1	TGTGCCAGCAGTGAGGTAGTTGAAGCTTTCTTT	CASSEVVEAFF
TRBD1	TRBJ2-1	15	TRBV11-3	TGTGCCAGCAGCCAACCGGGACAGGGTTTGAATGAGCAGTTCTTC	CASSQPGQGLNEQFF
TRBD2	TRBJ2-7	14	TRBV18	TGTGCCAGCTCACCTTGGGACTACTCCTACGAGCAGTACTTC	CASSPWDYSYEQYF
NA	TRBJ2-3	14	TRBV5-6	TGTGCCAGCAGCTTGCAGGGCAGCACAGATACGCAGTATTTT	CASSLQGSTDTQYF
NA	TRBJ1-1	13	TRBV30	TGTGCCTGGAATCTGGGTCCAGGCACTGAAGCTTTCTTT	CAWNLGPGTEAFF
NA	TRBJ1-6	17	TRBV6-1	TGTGCCAGCAGTGAAGGGGCGCCGAGCTCCTATAATTCACCCCTCCACTTT	CASSEGAPSSYNSPLHF
NA	TRBJ2-7	11	TRBV6-1	TGTGCCAGCAGTGATTACTACGAGCAGTACTTC	CASSDYYEQYF
TRBD2	TRBJ2-7	17	TRBV7-8	TGTGCCAGCAGCTCCAAAAAGGGACTAGCGGAACTATACGAGCAGTACTTC	CASSSKKGLAELYEQYF
NA	TRBJ1-4	15	TRBV7-2	TGTGCCAGCAGCTCCTCCCTGTGGAGGGGTGAAAAACTGTTTTTT	CASSSSLWRGEKLFF
NA	TRBJ1-1	13	TRBV29-1	TGCAGCGTTAGCGAGGGACCGGGGGATGAAGCTTTCTTT	CSVSEGPGDEAFF
NA	TRBJ2-7	15	TRBV4-3	TGCGCCAGCAGCCCCGAGACCGGGGTCTCCTACGAGCAGTACTTC	CASSPETGVSYEQYF
TRBD1	TRBJ1-1	15	TRBV6-1	TGTGCCAGCAGTGACCCGGGACAGATGAACACTGAAGCTTTCTTT	CASSDPGQMNTEAFF
NA	TRBJ2-5	11	TRBV30	TGTGCAACGGACTTCCAAGAGACCCAGTACTTC	CATDFQETQYF
NA	TRBJ2-2	18	TRBV11-1	TGTGCCAGCAGCTCGATCGGCAGCGGGCTTGGAGGTACCGGGGAGCTGTTTTTT	CASSSIGSGLGGTGELFF
NA	TRBJ2-1	16	TRBV14	TGTGCCAGCAGCCAAGATCTAACGGGAGTGTACAATGAGCAGTTCTTC	CASSQDLTGVYNEQFF
TRBD2	TRBJ2-7	14	TRBV6-6	TGTGCCAGCAGTTACTCGTATAGCGGGAGCGAGCAGTACTTC	CASSYSYSGSEQYF